The next 29 T cell receptor beta chains were all read from a single sample in a study of blood T cell repertoires in COVID-19. Assay used: immunoSEQ multiplex PCR; TCRdb lists only in-frame clones, some missing. The sample carries 300,000 to 400,000 clones, about 88% recorded once. Sequenced: peripheral blood. All receptors come from a human donor in a cohort sampled during active COVID-19.

CDR3 sequence reads: CASSQGGGEKETQYF. The CDR3 DNA follows: TGTGCCAGCAGCCAAGGAGGCGGGGAGAAAGAGACCCAGTACTTC. The V gene is TRBV7-9, the J gene TRBJ2-5, with D maybe TRBD2 (6 bases). Trimming pared 5 bases from V and 3 bases from J, leaving 16 bases between. The CDR3 length is 15 residues. Germline CDR1 reads SEHNR; CDR2 reads FQNEAQ (reference sequence).

The V gene is TRBV2, the J gene TRBJ1-6; TRBD1 matches at 10 bases. V shed 9 bases, J shed 8 bases, and the junction held 10 bases outside the gene matches. The CDR3 totals 15 residues. Germline CDR1 and CDR2: SNHLY and FYNNEI. The CDR3: CASRQGAPGDSPLHF. The CDR3 bases are TGTGCCAGTAGACAGGGGGCGCCTGGGGATTCACCCCTCCACTTT. The entire variable domain, with the rest obtained from reference TRBV2 and TRBJ1-6, is as follows: EPEVTQTPSHQVTQMGQEVILRCVPISNHLYFYWYRQILGQKVEFLVSFYNNEISEKSEIFDDQFSVERPDGSNFTLKIRSTKLEDSAMYFCASRQGAPGDSPLHFGNGTRLTVT.

This chain joins TRBV2 and TRBJ1-5; D unclear. The CDR3 sequence is 14 residues long. V gave up 0 bases and J gave up 7 bases, with 10 bases separating them. The V gene's germline CDR1 is SNHLY and CDR2 FYNNEI. The CDR3 region is CASSEARSRQPQHF. The CDR3 region has the DNA TGTGCCAGCAGTGAAGCTCGTTCGAGGCAGCCCCAGCATTTT.

The rearrangement links TRBV6-6 to TRBJ1-4, with a tentative D call TRBD1 (5 bases). The germline V and J ends were trimmed by 0 bases and 8 bases, with 10 bases remaining between them. CDR1 and CDR2 from the germline V gene are MNHNY and SVGAGI (reference sequence). CDR3 size: 14 residues. The CDR3 reads CASSYSVGGEKLFF. The CDR3 DNA sequence: TGTGCCAGCAGTTACTCGGTGGGGGGAGAAAAACTGTTTTTT.

The chain couples TRBV10-3 to TRBJ1-2; TRBD1 matches at 7 bases. Germline V gene sequence: CDR1 ENHRY, CDR2 SYGVKD. Germline trimming cut 2 bases from V and 1 base from J; bases unmatched to any gene: 1. The CDR3 has 14 residues. CDR3 in DNA: TGTGCCATCAGTGAGAGGGACAGTAACTATGGCTACACCTTC. It specifies CAISERDSNYGYTF.

This clone was detected once. The rearrangement uses TRBV4-1 and TRBJ2-5; 12 positions agree with TRBD2. Germline loops: CDR1 MGHRA, CDR2 YSYEKL. V shed 0 bases and J 5 bases; nucleotides not matched to a gene: 10. The CDR3 totals 18 residues. CDR3 loop: CASSQDFDLAGGRETQYF. The DNA for the CDR3 is TGCGCCAGCAGCCAAGATTTCGATCTAGCGGGAGGGCGGGAGACCCAGTACTTC.

The chain employs TRBV25-1 and TRBJ2-3, with D unresolved. Germline-derived CDR1 and CDR2 are MGHDK and SYGVNS. V lost 10 bases and J lost 6, with 5 bases in between. The CDR3 loop spans 9 amino acids. The CDR3 loop is CAIGDTQYF. In DNA form, the CDR3 reads TGTGCCATTGGCGATACGCAGTATTTT.

The rearrangement links TRBV4-1 to TRBJ2-1, with D unclear. Germline V gene data show CDR1 as MGHRA and CDR2 as YSYEKL. The CDR3 consists of 13 residues. Trimming took off 4 bases at V and 8 bases at J, with 12 bases between the two ends. CDR3 amino acids: CASSRPPRDEQFF. In nucleotides, the CDR3 is TGCGCCAGCAGCCGCCCCCCCCGGGATGAGCAGTTCTTC.

The chain recombines TRBV7-3 with TRBJ2-2; 11 nucleotides match TRBD2. There are 18 residues in the CDR3. The germline CDR1 and CDR2 sequences are SGHTA and FQGTGA. The V and J ends lost 1 base and 5 bases, in that order; junction bases with no gene match: 9. CDR3 sequence reads: CASSLKGWGLADTGELFF. CDR3 nucleotide sequence: TGTGCCAGCAGCTTAAAGGGGTGGGGACTAGCGGATACCGGGGAGCTGTTTTTT. The whole variable domain, filled in from reference TRBV7-3 and TRBJ2-2, reads GAGVSQTPSNKVTEKGKYVELRCDPISGHTALYWYRQSLGQGPEFLIYFQGTGAADDSGLPNDRFFAVRPEGSVSTLKIQRTERGDSAVYLCASSLKGWGLADTGELFFGEGSRLTVL.

The chain recombines TRBV5-1 with TRBJ2-5; 9 bases are a match to TRBD1. Germline values: CDR1 SGHRS, CDR2 YFSETQ. V gave up 0 bases and J gave up 13 bases; unmatched junction bases: 10. The CDR3 loop spans 14 amino acids. CDR3 sequence: CASSLDREAGQGYF. The DNA of the CDR3 is TGCGCCAGCAGCTTGGACCGGGAAGCGGGACAGGGGTACTTC.

The gene calls are TRBV4-1 and TRBJ2-2; 11 bases are shared with TRBD2. From germline, CDR1 is MGHRA and CDR2 YSYEKL. The CDR3 contains 19 residues. V shed 3 bases, J shed 2 bases, and the junction held 11 bases outside the gene matches. The CDR3 region has the DNA TGCGCCAGCAGCCACATGGTTAATAGCGGGAGGGCCAACACCGGGGAGCTGTTTTTT. Protein: CASSHMVNSGRANTGELFF.

The chain joins TRBV3-1 (or the pseudogene TRBV3-2) to TRBJ2-7, with 7 nucleotides matching TRBD1. CDR1 is LGHDT, CDR2 YNNKEL, per germline (reference sequence). The CDR3 has 16 amino acids. J lost 3 bases, V lost 4 bases, and 12 bases had no gene match. The CDR3 nucleotides read TGTGCCAGCAGCCGGGGTGGGGCAGGGGGTCTCTACGAGCAGTACTTC. It translates to CASSRGGAGGLYEQYF.

The V gene is TRBV2, the J gene TRBJ1-5, with D possibly being TRBD1 (5 bases). The CDR3 runs to 14 residues. The germline gives CDR1 SNHLY, CDR2 FYNNEI. V gave up 9 bases and J gave up 0 bases, with 12 bases separating them. The CDR3 bases are TGTGCCAGTACAGGAGTCTATAGCAATCAGCCCCAGCATTTT. Its translation is CASTGVYSNQPQHF.

The V and J genes are TRBV5-1 and TRBJ2-1; 10 bases agree with TRBD2. The CDR3 covers 16 residues. CDR1 is SGHRS and CDR2 is YFSETQ in the germline V gene. J lost 4 bases, V lost 0 bases, and 4 bases had no gene match. The CDR3 is CASSLGTSGIYNEQFF. For the CDR3, the DNA is TGCGCCAGCAGCTTGGGGACTAGCGGAATATACAATGAGCAGTTCTTC.

The chain employs TRBV5-1 and TRBJ2-7; 7 positions agree with TRBD1. This CDR3 has 14 residues. With V trimmed by 0 bases and J by 4 bases, 4 bases remained unmatched. Germline V gene lookup returns CDR1 SGHRS and CDR2 YFSETQ. Here the CDR3 reads CASSLGQGDYEQYF. DNA of the CDR3: TGCGCCAGCAGCTTGGGACAGGGAGATTACGAGCAGTACTTC.

The V gene is TRBV30, the J gene TRBJ2-3, with TRBD2 matching 16 bases. Germline CDR1 and CDR2: GTSNPN and SVGIG (reference sequence). Unmatched junction bases numbered 11, after V lost 0 bases and J lost 11 bases. The length of the CDR3 is 17 residues. The CDR3 nucleotides are TGTGCCTGGAGTGTACGCTTCGGGACTAGCGGGAGGGCCAGGCAGTATTTT. This sequence encodes CAWSVRFGTSGRARQYF.

The chain carries TRBV5-5 and TRBJ2-7, with D perhaps TRBD1 (6 bases). This CDR3 has 14 amino acids. Germline loops: CDR1 SGHKS, CDR2 YYEKEE (reference sequence). V was clipped by 4 bases and J by 4 bases, with 15 bases between them. The CDR3 DNA is TGTGCCAGCAGCCGACAGGCCCCTCCATACGAGCAGTACTTC. The encoded protein is CASSRQAPPYEQYF.

This chain uses TRBV7-9 with TRBJ1-2, with D possibly matching TRBD1 (5 bases). The CDR3 is 15 amino acids. Germline-derived CDR1 and CDR2 are SEHNR and FQNEAQ (reference sequence). V was pared by 7 bases and J by 4 bases, with 19 bases between. The CDR3 here is CASTERGLGIYGYTF. The CDR3 DNA reads as TGTGCCAGCACCGAAAGGGGACTCGGAATCTATGGCTACACCTTC. Together with reference TRBV7-9 and TRBJ1-2, the CDR3 gives the full variable domain: DTGVSQNPRHKITKRGQNVTFRCDPISEHNRLYWYRQTLGQGPEFLTYFQNEAQLEKSRLLSDRFSAERPKGSFSTLEIQRTEQGDSAMYLCASTERGLGIYGYTFGSGTRLTVV.

The gene calls are TRBV2 and TRBJ1-1; D gene unclear. The CDR3 consists of 12 residues. The germline CDR1 and CDR2 sequences are SNHLY and FYNNEI. V was trimmed by 2 bases and J by 5 bases, leaving 6 bases between them. The CDR3 coding sequence is TGTGCCAGCAGTGAAAAGAGAACTGAAGCTTTCTTT. Translated, it gives CASSEKRTEAFF.

This chain links TRBV30 with TRBJ1-3, with 7 bases identical to TRBD1. CDR1 GTSNPN and CDR2 SVGIG come from the germline V gene (reference sequence). V lost 0 bases, J lost 4 bases, and 6 bases stayed unmatched. The length of the CDR3 is 15 residues. DNA for the CDR3: TGTGCCTGGAGTGTACGCAGACAGGGAGGAAACACCATATATTTT. Translated: CAWSVRRQGGNTIYF.

This chain connects TRBV27 to TRBJ2-7; 9 positions agree with TRBD1. This CDR3 comprises 15 residues. V lost 5 bases to trimming and J lost 1 base; unmatched junction nucleotides: 6. The germline gives CDR1 MNHEY, CDR2 SMNVEV (reference sequence). CDR3 nucleotide sequence: TGTGCCAGCAGTCCGGACAGGGGCCATTCCTACGAGCAGTACTTC. Translating it yields CASSPDRGHSYEQYF.

The sample holds one count of this clone. The chain combines TRBV5-1 with TRBJ2-2; tentatively, D is TRBD1 (5 bases). Germline V gives CDR1 SGHRS, CDR2 YFSETQ. CDR3 length equals 15 residues. The V and J ends lost 0 bases and 5 bases respectively, with 11 bases between them. CDR3 sequence: CASSLVRQMTGELFF. The CDR3 bases are TGCGCCAGCAGCTTGGTGAGACAGATGACCGGGGAGCTGTTTTTT. The whole variable domain, filled in from reference TRBV5-1 and TRBJ2-2, reads KAGVTQTPRYLIKTRGQQVTLSCSPISGHRSVSWYQQTPGQGLQFLFEYFSETQRNKGNFPGRFSGRQFSNSRSEMNVSTLELGDSALYLCASSLVRQMTGELFFGEGSRLTVL.

V gene TRBV29-1 combines with J gene TRBJ2-5; 8 bases match TRBD1. Per the germline V gene, CDR1 is SQVTM and CDR2 is ANQGSEA. The V gene end was trimmed by 6 bases and the J gene end by 5 bases; junction bases not matched to a gene: 5. The CDR3 totals 12 residues. The CDR3 loop is CSVGQGIETQYF. The DNA of the CDR3 is TGCAGCGTCGGACAGGGTATCGAGACCCAGTACTTC.

This chain links TRBV11-2 with TRBJ2-5, with 14 bases lining up with TRBD2. Germline CDR1 reads SGHAT; CDR2 reads FQNNGV. This CDR3 region has 16 residues. V shed 0 bases and J 6 bases; nucleotides not matched to a gene: 3. In nucleotides, the CDR3 is TGTGCCAGCAGCTTAGAGGGGACTAGCGGGAGACAGACCCAGTACTTC. Residues: CASSLEGTSGRQTQYF.

The chain is built from TRBV5-6 and TRBJ1-2, with D perhaps TRBD1 (5 bases). V was pared by 2 bases and J by 4 bases, with 15 bases between. The germline V gene encodes CDR1 SGHDT and CDR2 YYEEEE. There are 15 residues in the CDR3. CDR3: CASSFPGLGLYGYTF. CDR3 nucleotides: TGTGCCAGCAGCTTCCCGGGACTCGGACTCTATGGCTACACCTTC.

The rearrangement joins TRBV28 to TRBJ2-5; the match to TRBD2 covers 7 bases. Trimming at V came to 7 bases and at J to 1 base, leaving 9 bases not matched to a gene. Germline CDR1 MDHEN, CDR2 SYDVKM. The CDR3 is made up of 15 amino acids. The chain's CDR3 is CASTWGGRSQETQYF. The CDR3, as DNA: TGTGCCAGCACCTGGGGGGGACGATCCCAAGAGACCCAGTACTTC.

The rearrangement uses TRBV11-3 and TRBJ2-3, with D perhaps matching TRBD1 (5 bases). Germline V lookup: CDR1 SGHNT, CDR2 YENEEA. The CDR3 length is 16 residues. Deletions cut 5 bases from V and 1 base from J, with 16 bases between. The chain's CDR3 is CASSPARVLGTDTQYF. In DNA, the CDR3 is TGTGCCAGCAGCCCTGCCAGGGTGCTGGGCACAGATACGCAGTATTTT.

The chain carries TRBV2 and TRBJ2-1; 9 bases fit TRBD2. V lost 6 bases and J lost 4; bases outside the gene matches: 10. Germline V gives CDR1 SNHLY, CDR2 FYNNEI. The CDR3 length is 16 residues. The CDR3 loop is CASRTSLAGSYNEQFF. The CDR3 DNA reads TGTGCCAGCAGAACCTCGCTAGCGGGGTCGTACAATGAGCAGTTCTTC.

The V and J genes are TRBV2 and TRBJ2-5; no clear D gene. The germline V gene has CDR1 SNHLY and CDR2 FYNNEI. V lost 7 bases to trimming and J lost 1 base, with 7 bases between them. The CDR3 has 12 amino acids. In nucleotides, the CDR3 is TGTGCCAGCACGCGACTCCAAGAGACCCAGTACTTC. Translation: CASTRLQETQYF.